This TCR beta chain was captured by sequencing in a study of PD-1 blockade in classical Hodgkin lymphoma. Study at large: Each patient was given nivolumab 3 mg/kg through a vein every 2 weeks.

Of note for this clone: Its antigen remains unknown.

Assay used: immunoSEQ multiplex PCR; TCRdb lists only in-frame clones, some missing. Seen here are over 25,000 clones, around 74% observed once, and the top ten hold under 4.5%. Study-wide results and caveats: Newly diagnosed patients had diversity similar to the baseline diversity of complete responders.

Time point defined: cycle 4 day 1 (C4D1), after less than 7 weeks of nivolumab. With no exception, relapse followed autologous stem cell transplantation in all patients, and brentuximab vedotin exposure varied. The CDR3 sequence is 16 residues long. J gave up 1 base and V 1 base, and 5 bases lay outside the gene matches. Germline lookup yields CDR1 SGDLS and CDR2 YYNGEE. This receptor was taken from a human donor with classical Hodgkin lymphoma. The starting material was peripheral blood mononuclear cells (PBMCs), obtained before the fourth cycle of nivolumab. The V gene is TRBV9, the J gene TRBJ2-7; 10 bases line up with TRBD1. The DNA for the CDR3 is TGTGCCAGCAGCGTATCCCGGGACAGGGGATCCTACGAGCAGTACTTC. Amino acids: CASSVSRDRGSYEQYF.